This T cell receptor beta chain was profiled in a study of blood T cell repertoires in COVID-19. Study-level information: There were acute and convalescent COVID-19 samples, and they came from the United States, Italy and Spain. Sample material is recorded as cDNA or gDNA derived from T cells, B-cell-depleted T cells, or PBMCs.

The authors' processing: Amplification from reference gene primers served as the basis for estimated nucleated cell counts. Measured with immunoSEQ multiplex PCR; TCRdb has only the in-frame clones, and not every one. V, J and clone size derive from that table, while D and trimming were established from the DNA sequence. There are about 200,000 clones in the sample; over 70% occur only once, and about 8% lies in the top ten. V lost 6 bases and J lost 7; bases outside the gene matches: 7. This CDR3 region has 15 residues. Germline CDR1 reads MNHEY; CDR2 reads SMNVEV (reference sequence). The V gene is TRBV27, the J gene TRBJ1-6, with TRBD1 identical over 9 bases. This TCR came from a woman older than 75 with acute or convalescent COVID-19. The sequenced sample consisted of peripheral blood. The CDR3: CASRPGGTGNSPLHF. The CDR3 DNA is TGTGCCAGCAGACCCGGGGGGACAGGGAATTCACCCCTCCACTTT.